Each of the 30 T cell receptor beta chains below was sequenced from the same sample in a study of early T cells in non-severe SARS-CoV-2 infection. Each CDR3 protein gets one entry after TCRdb re-called the 5' RACE reads with MiXCR. The sample comprises 100,000 to 130,000 distinct CDR3 sequences, around an eighth of which are singletons, and less than 3.5% rests with the top ten. Sequencing was done on a sample of whole blood. The receptors were gathered from an adult who was a healthcare worker with PCR-confirmed SARS-CoV-2 infection or an uninfected control (not recorded which).

The sample holds many counts of this clonotype. The rearrangement uses TRBV30 and TRBJ1-4; 7 nucleotides align to TRBD1. V gave up 1 base and J gave up 7 bases; unmatched junction bases: 6. Per germline, CDR1 GTSNPN and CDR2 SVGIG (reference sequence). There are 14 residues in the CDR3. The CDR3 loop is CAWSEGARGEKLFF. CDR3 coding DNA: TGTGCCTGGAGTGAGGGGGCGAGGGGTGAAAAACTGTTTTTT.

This clonotype was counted only a few times. The gene calls are TRBV27 and TRBJ1-2; 9 bases fit TRBD1. The germline V gene encodes CDR1 MNHEY and CDR2 SMNVEV (reference sequence). The CDR3 runs 15 residues. The V segment lost 4 bases and the J segment 5 bases; nucleotides outside the gene matches: 8. This chain's CDR3 is CASSYTGGAWYGYTF. CDR3 bases: TGTGCCAGCAGTTATACAGGGGGCGCATGGTATGGCTACACCTTC.

There are a few counts of this clonotype. CDR3 in DNA: TGTGCCAGCAGTTTAAAGGGATTAGGACATGCCGGGGAGCTGTTTTTT. Translating gives CASSLKGLGHAGELFF. The J gene is TRBJ2-2, the V gene TRBV27; D is possibly TRBD1 (5 bases). Trimming stripped 2 bases from V and 6 bases from J, with 16 bases between. CDR1 and CDR2 from the germline V gene are MNHEY and SMNVEV (reference sequence). This CDR3 comprises 16 residues.

Only a few counts were recorded for this clonotype. V gene TRBV7-8 combines with J gene TRBJ2-3, with 7 nucleotides matching TRBD2. Trimming at V came to 1 base and at J to 0 bases, leaving 7 bases not matched to a gene. Germline CDR1 SGHVS, CDR2 FQNEAQ. This CDR3 spans 17 amino acids. CDR3 bases: TGTGCCAGCAGCTTAGGAGAAGCGGGGAGAAGCACAGATACGCAGTATTTT. This encodes CASSLGEAGRSTDTQYF.

This clonotype was recorded many times. This sequence joins TRBV11-2 and TRBJ1-1; weak D call: TRBD1 (5 bases). The V gene lost 6 bases and the J gene lost 0 bases, with 14 bases spanning the gap. Germline V lookup: CDR1 SGHAT, CDR2 FQNNGV. The CDR3 has 15 residues. The CDR3 loop reads CASSSMGGLNTEAFF. CDR3 in DNA: TGTGCCAGCAGTTCGATGGGGGGGTTGAACACTGAAGCTTTCTTT.

This clonotype was picked up a small number of times. The chain recombines TRBV29-1 with TRBJ2-4, with D perhaps matching TRBD2 (6 bases). The V and J ends lost 8 bases and 1 base respectively, with 12 bases between them. The germline gives CDR1 SQVTM, CDR2 ANQGSEA. The CDR3 length is 13 residues. DNA of the CDR3: TGCAGCTCAACCGGAGGGGCCAAAAACATTCAGTACTTC. Translated: CSSTGGAKNIQYF.

This clonotype was seen at least ten times. The chain recombines TRBV30 with TRBJ2-7; D is possibly TRBD2 (6 bases). The CDR3 runs to 16 residues. Trimming took off 3 bases at V and 2 bases at J, with 20 bases between the two ends. CDR1 GTSNPN and CDR2 SVGIG come from the germline V gene (reference sequence). DNA of the CDR3: TGTGCCTGGAGGCCTCGTTGGGGGGACCCACCCTACGAGCAGTACTTC. Protein: CAWRPRWGDPPYEQYF.

This clonotype was detected only a few times. The rearrangement uses TRBV9 and TRBJ1-5, with TRBD1 as a possible D gene (6 bases). CDR3 length: 13 residues. Germline loops: CDR1 SGDLS, CDR2 YYNGEE. V lost 3 bases, J lost 4 bases, and 8 bases lay in between. The CDR3, as DNA: TGTGCCAGCAGCGCTAGGGGGAATCAGCCCCAGCATTTT. It specifies CASSARGNQPQHF. Drawing the rest from reference TRBV9 and TRBJ1-5, the complete variable domain is DSGVTQTPKHLITATGQRVTLRCSPRSGDLSVYWYQQSLDQGLQFLIQYYNGEERAKGNILERFSAQQFPDLHSELNLSSLELGDSALYFCASSARGNQPQHFGDGTRLSIL.

This clonotype turned up a few times. The J gene is TRBJ2-6, the V gene TRBV28; D is unresolved. There are 17 residues in the CDR3. The germline gives CDR1 MDHEN, CDR2 SYDVKM. Trimming removed 5 bases at V and 4 bases at J, with 18 bases between. The CDR3, as DNA: TGTGCCAGCAGTCCCCCCGAATTGTTACAAGGGGCCAACGTCCTGACTTTC. Protein: CASSPPELLQGANVLTF. The full variable domain, with the rest looked up from reference TRBV28 and TRBJ2-6, is DVKVTQSSRYLVKRTGEKVFLECVQDMDHENMFWYRQDPGLGLRLIYFSYDVKMKEKGDIPEGYSVSREKKERFSLILESASTNQTSMYLCASSPPELLQGANVLTFGAGSRLTVL.

This clonotype was recorded at least ten times. The chain recombines TRBV6-1 with TRBJ2-5; TRBD1 is a possible D gene (5 bases). The germline V gene encodes CDR1 MNHNS and CDR2 SASEGT. The CDR3 has 12 amino acids. V lost 4 bases, J lost 5 bases, and 8 bases lay in between. CDR3 loop: CASSGWGETQYF. The CDR3, as DNA: TGTGCCAGCAGTGGTTGGGGCGAGACCCAGTACTTC.

CDR3 coding DNA: TGTGCCAGCAGGGAGGACCTTCGGAGTGAGCAGTTCTTC. It yields the protein CASREDLRSEQFF. The chain couples TRBV2 to TRBJ2-1, with a possible D match to TRBD2 (5 bases). Per germline, CDR1 SNHLY and CDR2 FYNNEI. The V and J ends lost 6 bases and 9 bases respectively, with 15 bases between them. The CDR3 sequence is 13 residues long.

A few counts support this clonotype. V and J are TRBV10-3 and TRBJ2-7; tentative D call: TRBD2 (6 bases). V lost 7 bases, J lost 5 bases, and 15 bases lay in between. Per germline, CDR1 ENHRY and CDR2 SYGVKD. The CDR3 runs 13 residues. Here the CDR3 reads CAITGGRGNEQYF. The CDR3 DNA reads TGTGCCATCACCGGCGGCCGGGGGAACGAGCAGTACTTC.

This clonotype has at least ten counts. This chain links TRBV7-3 with TRBJ1-6; D not certain. The ends were cut back, 2 bases at V and 0 bases at J, with 2 bases in the middle. The germline V gene has CDR1 SGHTA and CDR2 FQGTGA. The length of the CDR3 is 14 residues. CDR3 amino acids: CASSLDSYNSPLHF. The CDR3 DNA reads TGTGCCAGCAGCTTAGACTCCTATAATTCACCCCTCCACTTT.

V usage is TRBV7-3 and J usage is TRBJ2-6; 9 nucleotides match TRBD1. V shed 2 bases, J shed 2 bases, and the junction held 10 bases outside the gene matches. Germline CDR1 is SGHTA and CDR2 is FQGTGA. This CDR3 is built from 19 residues. CDR3 DNA: TGTGCCAGCAGCTTATTCCCGGGACAGGGATTTACTGGGGCCAACGTCCTGACTTTC. It encodes CASSLFPGQGFTGANVLTF.

This clonotype is termed medium-sized (0.01 to 0.1%). V gene TRBV10-2 combines with J gene TRBJ2-1, with TRBD1 matching 11 bases. Looked up from germline, CDR1 is WSHSY and CDR2 is SAAADI. Trimming took 6 bases from V and 5 from J; bases not matched to a gene: 3. This CDR3 region has 14 residues. The CDR3 loop reads CASSGTGGNNEQFF. CDR3 nucleotide sequence: TGCGCCAGCAGCGGGACAGGGGGGAACAATGAGCAGTTCTTC.

This chain joins TRBV12-2 and TRBJ1-6. TRBV12-2 is a listed pseudogene. The length of the CDR3 is 16 residues. CDR3 bases: TGTGCAAGTCGCTTAGTGGCGGGACTGAATAATTCACCCCTCCACTTT. Encoded protein: CASRLVAGLNNSPLHF.

This clonotype turned up a few times. V gene TRBV28 combines with J gene TRBJ1-2; D remains ambiguous. The CDR3 length is 14 residues. The germline gives CDR1 MDHEN, CDR2 SYDVKM. The V end was cut by 5 bases, the J end by 2 bases, with 12 bases between. The CDR3 loop is CASSTLLANYGYTF. In DNA form, the CDR3 reads TGTGCCAGCAGTACCTTACTTGCCAACTATGGCTACACCTTC.

Ten or more counts support this clonotype. The chain is built from TRBV9 and TRBJ1-6; tentative D call: TRBD1 (6 bases). V was pared by 0 bases and J by 7 bases, with 14 bases between. CDR1 is SGDLS, CDR2 YYNGEE, per germline. The CDR3 consists of 16 residues. The CDR3 spells CASSVGVGGGNSPLHF. The CDR3 DNA reads TGTGCCAGCAGCGTAGGCGTAGGGGGAGGCAATTCACCCCTCCACTTT.

This clonotype came up many times. The V call is TRBV21-1, the J call TRBJ1-1; the listed D gene, TRBD1, was not tested against the DNA. TRBV21-1 is an annotated pseudogene. The CDR3 spans 16 residues. This CDR3 is CASSNPYTAGCTEAFF. In DNA, the CDR3 is TGTGCCAGCAGCAACCCTTACACCGCCGGGTGCACTGAAGCTTTCTTT.

This clonotype was detected only a few times. J is TRBJ1-6 and V is TRBV2, with 7 bases aligning to TRBD1. This CDR3 has 14 amino acids. With V trimmed by 5 bases and J by 10 bases, 8 bases remained unmatched. The germline V gene has CDR1 SNHLY and CDR2 FYNNEI. CDR3 in DNA: TGTGCCAGCAGTCGGAGGGACAGCGGGTCACCCCTCCACTTT. Translation: CASSRRDSGSPLHF.

This clonotype was found a few times. The chain joins TRBV29-1 to TRBJ2-1; a weak D match, TRBD1 (5 bases). The CDR3 has 15 residues. V was trimmed by 1 base and J by 5 bases, leaving 15 bases between them. Germline assignment: CDR1 SQVTM and CDR2 ANQGSEA. CDR3 coding DNA: TGCAGCGTTGAAGGCACGTTTGGGGCTAACAATGAGCAGTTCTTC. Its protein product is CSVEGTFGANNEQFF.

This chain uses TRBV5-4 with TRBJ2-1; tentative D call: TRBD2 (6 bases). The V gene's germline CDR1 is SGHNT and CDR2 YYREEE (reference sequence). V was cut by 4 bases and J by 5 bases, with 16 bases left in between. This CDR3 contains 15 residues. For the CDR3, the DNA is TGTGCCAGCAGCCTAGGACTATCTAAGGACAATGAGCAGTTCTTC. Translating gives CASSLGLSKDNEQFF. Complete variable domain (other parts from reference TRBV5-4 and TRBJ2-1): ETGVTQSPTHLIKTRGQQVTLRCSSQSGHNTVSWYQQALGQGPQFIFQYYREEENGRGNFPPRFSGLQFPNYSSELNVNALELDDSALYLCASSLGLSKDNEQFFGPGTRLTVL.

This clonotype was picked up many times. The rearrangement links TRBV7-9 to TRBJ1-2, with D possibly TRBD1 on 6 matching bases. Germline values: CDR1 SEHNR, CDR2 FQNEAQ (reference sequence). The V end was cut by 3 bases, the J end by 8 bases, with 13 bases between. This CDR3 is built from 13 residues. Here the CDR3 reads CASSLGQGQGYTF. The CDR3 region has the DNA TGTGCCAGCAGCTTGGGCCAGGGGCAAGGCTACACCTTC.

The genes are TRBV7-3 and TRBJ2-1; possibly TRBD1 or TRBD2 for D (6 bases each). Germline values: CDR1 SGHTA, CDR2 FQGTGA. V was cut by 3 bases and J by 4 bases, with 19 bases left in between. There are 17 residues in the CDR3. For the CDR3, the DNA is TGTGCCAGCAGCTTTAGTCCTCCGCAGGGGACTTACAATGAGCAGTTCTTC. It is translated as CASSFSPPQGTYNEQFF.

The chain is built from TRBV2 and TRBJ2-6; tentative D call: TRBD1 (7 bases). The CDR3 spans 18 residues. Germline V gene data show CDR1 as SNHLY and CDR2 as FYNNEI. V lost 7 bases to trimming and J lost 3 bases, with 22 bases between them. CDR3 loop: CASTRRGRGGDGANVLTF. The CDR3 region has the DNA TGTGCCAGCACCCGAAGGGGGCGCGGAGGGGATGGGGCCAACGTCCTGACTTTC.

This clonotype was counted many times. J is TRBJ2-1 and V is TRBV11-3, with 9 bases that match TRBD2. Germline assignment: CDR1 SGHNT and CDR2 YENEEA. This CDR3 contains 15 residues. J gave up 6 bases and V 5 bases, and 8 bases lay outside the gene matches. The CDR3 DNA is TGTGCCAGCAGCCCCTTAGCGGGAGTGATCAATGAGCAGTTCTTC. Protein product: CASSPLAGVINEQFF.

This clonotype occurred many times. The chain couples TRBV11-2 to TRBJ2-7; 10 bases are shared with TRBD2. V lost 4 bases to trimming and J lost 2 bases; unmatched junction nucleotides: 5. CDR3 length equals 15 residues. Germline CDR1 and CDR2: SGHAT and FQNNGV. CDR3 sequence (DNA): TGTGCCAGCAGCTCCGGGACTAGCGAGACCTACGAGCAGTACTTC. Translation: CASSSGTSETYEQYF.

This clonotype was detected only once. V gene TRBV7-8 combines with J gene TRBJ2-1; 7 nucleotides line up with TRBD2. The V gene end was trimmed by 5 bases and the J gene end by 5 bases; junction bases not matched to a gene: 9. Germline assignment: CDR1 SGHVS and CDR2 FQNEAQ. The CDR3 has 15 residues. The DNA for the CDR3 is TGTGCCAGCAGCGTGCGGGAGACAAGGAACAATGAGCAGTTCTTC. It codes for CASSVRETRNNEQFF.

The sample holds many counts of this clonotype. The chain couples TRBV18 to TRBJ2-7; D is possibly TRBD1 (6 bases). Germline-derived CDR1 and CDR2 are KGHSH and LQKENI. The ends were cut back, 3 bases at V and 7 bases at J, with 25 bases in the middle. This CDR3 has 17 residues. As DNA, the CDR3 is TGTGCCAGCTCACCTCAACAGGGACCCATCGGGATTAGAGAGCAGTACTTC. This encodes CASSPQQGPIGIREQYF.

This clonotype was detected only a few times. The V and J genes are TRBV2 and TRBJ2-7; D may be TRBD1 (5 bases). The germline V gene encodes CDR1 SNHLY and CDR2 FYNNEI. This CDR3 is 16 amino acids long. Trimming pared 6 bases from V and 2 bases from J, leaving 20 bases between. This chain's CDR3 is CASRSTDRMYPYEQYF. The CDR3 DNA reads as TGTGCCAGCAGATCGACCGACAGAATGTACCCCTACGAGCAGTACTTC.